This T cell receptor beta chain was recorded in a study of blood T cell repertoires in COVID-19. Across the study: Both acute and convalescent COVID-19 samples were obtained from the United States, Italy and Spain.

Repertoires were generated with immunoSEQ multiplex PCR, while TCRdb's copy carries only in-frame clones and drops some. The data show roughly 260,000 clones, approximately 83% seen once. Participant ages covered 18 to 89 years across 24 US areas. Assignment of participants to cohorts was predicated upon participant-reported clinical history. Symptom resolution, clearance, or two negative PCRs marked the recovered donors of Cohort 3. This TCR was recovered from a woman between 45 and 65 years old who had recovered from COVID-19. Sequenced input: PBMCs or T cells enriched from blood (not recorded which).

The CDR3 here is CASSPPGGLYEQYF. CDR3 coding DNA: TGTGCCAGCTCACCCCCAGGGGGCTTATACGAGCAGTACTTC. The chain is built from TRBV18 and TRBJ2-7, with 8 bases that match TRBD1. The germline V gene encodes CDR1 KGHSH and CDR2 LQKENI. CDR3 length: 14 amino acids. Unmatched junction bases numbered 5, after V lost 3 bases and J lost 4 bases.